This T cell receptor (beta chain) stems from a study of CD8 T cells in Susac syndrome. The authors reverse transcribed roughly 0.5 to 1 ug RNA with random hexamers. In TCRdb, the immunoSEQ multiplex PCR reads were re-called with MiXCR into one record per CDR3 protein. The repertoire holds around 180,000 distinct CDR3 sequences, roughly 92% seen once, with around 0.1% in the top ten. V was cut by 1 base and J by 1 base, with 14 bases left in between. CDR3 length: 17 amino acids. Germline V CDR1 and CDR2: LGHDT, YNNKEL (reference sequence). The chain has TRBV3-1 and TRBJ2-4; D gene ambiguous. The sequenced material came from CD4+ T cells from PBMCs. This clonotype was sampled from a human donor with multiple sclerosis. CDR3 in amino acids: CASSQGRLPAAKNIQYF. As DNA, the CDR3 is TGTGCCAGCAGCCAAGGCCGGCTGCCAGCGGCCAAAAACATTCAGTACTTC.